A single sample gave rise to the 22 T cell receptor beta chains below, sequenced in a study of T-cell reconstitution after alpha-beta-depleted transplantation in children. TCRbeta library construction was performed incorporating unique molecular identifiers. Each CDR3 protein gets one entry after TCRdb re-called the PCR reads with MiXCR. The sample lists nearly 400,000 distinct CDR3 sequences, 20% occurring once. The sequenced sample was PBMCs from the stem cell graft donor, obtained from the stem cell graft. These receptor sequences come from a human donor who donated a stem cell graft to a child with acute myeloid leukemia.

J is TRBJ2-1 and V is TRBV7-8, with 9 positions matching TRBD2. The germline gives CDR1 SGHVS, CDR2 FQNEAQ. CDR3 length: 18 amino acids. The V gene end was trimmed by 0 bases and the J gene end by 7 bases; junction bases not matched to a gene: 13. The CDR3 here is CASSLARASGIGRNEQFF. CDR3 bases: TGTGCCAGCAGCTTAGCTAGGGCTAGCGGGATAGGAAGGAATGAGCAGTTCTTC.

V gene TRBV9 combines with J gene TRBJ1-1; possibly TRBD1 for D (6 bases). Trimming stripped 0 bases from V and 0 bases from J, with 12 bases between. The germline V gene has CDR1 SGDLS and CDR2 YYNGEE. The CDR3 totals 16 residues. CDR3 nucleotides: TGTGCCAGCAGCGTAGGAGGGGGGCATTTGAACACTGAAGCTTTCTTT. It encodes CASSVGGGHLNTEAFF.

The table lists this clonotype with a few counts. The chain recombines TRBV28 with TRBJ2-5; D may be TRBD1 (5 bases). This CDR3 contains 13 residues. Trimming pared 4 bases from V and 4 bases from J, leaving 10 bases between. CDR1 is MDHEN, CDR2 SYDVKM, per germline. As DNA, the CDR3 is TGTGCCAGCAGTTCACCCGACAGAGAGACCCAGTACTTC. Amino acid sequence: CASSSPDRETQYF.

V gene TRBV25-1 combines with J gene TRBJ2-5, with D unclear. Germline assignment: CDR1 MGHDK and CDR2 SYGVNS. This CDR3 spans 14 amino acids. Trimming took off 4 bases at V and 3 bases at J, with 12 bases between the two ends. The CDR3 DNA sequence: TGTGCCAGCAGTGGTACGGCAGACAAAGAGACCCAGTACTTC. Protein: CASSGTADKETQYF.

This chain joins TRBV5-1 and TRBJ1-6; no reliable D call. The ends were cut back, 1 base at V and 8 bases at J, with 16 bases in the middle. The CDR3 contains 16 residues. CDR1 is SGHRS, CDR2 YFSETQ, per germline. Here the CDR3 reads CASSLRSSRRDSPLHF. CDR3 sequence (DNA): TGCGCCAGCAGCTTGCGTAGCAGTCGAAGGGATTCACCCCTCCACTTT.

The DNA for the CDR3 is TGTGCCATCAGTGATTGGGCAGATACGCAGTATTTT. It codes for CAISDWADTQYF. This chain connects TRBV10-3 to TRBJ2-3; D not resolved. Trimming shortened V by 3 bases and J by 4 bases, and 5 bases separated the two germline ends. CDR3 size: 12 residues. CDR1 and CDR2 from the germline V gene are ENHRY and SYGVKD.

The J gene is TRBJ1-3, the V gene TRBV6-5; D not resolved. Germline-derived CDR1 and CDR2 are MNHEY and SVGAGI. The CDR3 spans 14 residues. V was shortened by 0 bases and J by 0 bases, with 3 bases between the two germline ends. The CDR3 loop reads CASSYSLSGNTIYF. CDR3 nucleotides: TGTGCCAGCAGTTACTCCCTCTCTGGAAACACCATATATTTT.

The sample holds a few counts of this clonotype. This chain joins TRBV6-2 or TRBV6-3 and TRBJ2-2, with D hard to call. CDR1 is MNHEY and CDR2 is SVGEGT in the germline V gene. The CDR3 length is 14 residues. Trimming pared 4 bases from V and 8 bases from J, leaving 14 bases between. The CDR3 loop reads CASSSLMGTGELFF. The CDR3, as DNA: TGTGCCAGCAGTTCGTTGATGGGAACTGGGGAGCTGTTTTTT.

This clonotype came up many times. The V and J genes are TRBV20-1 and TRBJ1-1; 8 nucleotides agree with TRBD1. J was trimmed by 4 bases and V by 5 bases; bases with no gene match: 12. The CDR3 is made up of 15 amino acids. Germline V gives CDR1 DFQATT, CDR2 SNEGSKA (reference sequence). The CDR3 DNA is TGCAGTGCTCTAACGATAGGACAGGGAAGCACTGAAGCTTTCTTT. This translates into CSALTIGQGSTEAFF.

The chain recombines TRBV15 with TRBJ2-7; possibly TRBD1 for D (5 bases). With 1 base removed from V and 2 bases from J, the gap between germline ends came to 9 bases. Germline-derived CDR1 and CDR2 are LNHNV and YYDKDF (reference sequence). The CDR3 runs to 14 residues. The CDR3 region has the DNA TGTGCCACCAGCAGAGGTCCGGACACCTACGAGCAGTACTTC. This sequence encodes CATSRGPDTYEQYF.

This chain joins TRBV20-1 and TRBJ1-2, with TRBD1 identical over 8 bases. The germline gives CDR1 DFQATT, CDR2 SNEGSKA (reference sequence). The CDR3 runs 14 residues. In DNA, the CDR3 is TGCTGCTCCTCGGGACAGGCTAGAGACTATGGCTACACCTTC. This sequence encodes CCSSGQARDYGYTF.

This clonotype showed up just a few times. V usage is TRBV29-1 and J usage is TRBJ2-7, with 7 bases aligning to TRBD2. The junction had 11 bases not matched to a gene; V was cut back by 7 bases and J by 2 bases. The CDR3 has 14 amino acids. Germline V gene data show CDR1 as SQVTM and CDR2 as ANQGSEA. The chain's CDR3 is CSAEKTGGTYEQYF. The CDR3 DNA reads as TGCAGCGCCGAAAAGACGGGGGGTACCTACGAGCAGTACTTC.

This rearrangement joins TRBV20-1 to TRBJ2-1; D gene ambiguous. The V and J ends lost 4 bases and 6 bases respectively, with 16 bases between them. Germline V CDR1 and CDR2: DFQATT, SNEGSKA (reference sequence). The CDR3 contains 14 residues. As DNA, the CDR3 is TGCAGTGCTACCACCGCGAGACTCAGCAATGAGCAGTTCTTC. Its protein is CSATTARLSNEQFF.

This clonotype occurred a few times. V gene TRBV6-5 combines with J gene TRBJ1-2, with D possibly TRBD1 on 5 matching bases. This CDR3 contains 15 residues. CDR1 MNHEY and CDR2 SVGAGI come from the germline V gene. V was trimmed by 3 bases and J by 2 bases, leaving 13 bases between them. DNA of the CDR3: TGTGCCAGCAGTTATTTTCAGGGCAAGAACTATGGCTACACCTTC. This codes for CASSYFQGKNYGYTF.

This clonotype was recorded at least ten times. V gene TRBV20-1 combines with J gene TRBJ2-3; the match to TRBD2 covers 10 bases. Germline CDR1 reads DFQATT; CDR2 reads SNEGSKA (reference sequence). The CDR3 sequence is 15 residues long. Trimming removed 5 bases from V and 1 base from J; junction bases left unmatched: 6. CDR3 protein: CSALSSGSGTDTQYF. The CDR3 DNA reads TGCAGTGCTCTATCTAGCGGGAGCGGCACAGATACGCAGTATTTT.

The CDR3 loop is CASSPPPGLAPEYF. Written as DNA, the CDR3 is TGTGCCAGCAGTCCCCCCCCGGGACTAGCTCCGGAGTACTTC. The chain joins TRBV12-3 or TRBV12-4 to TRBJ2-5, with TRBD2 matching 9 bases. J was trimmed by 12 bases and V by 5 bases; bases with no gene match: 13. This CDR3 region has 14 residues.

This clonotype was found many times. The chain carries TRBV20-1 and TRBJ2-1; the match to TRBD2 covers 8 bases. The CDR3 runs to 11 residues. In germline, CDR1 is DFQATT, CDR2 SNEGSKA (reference sequence). The V segment lost 8 bases and the J segment 7 bases; nucleotides outside the gene matches: 4. CDR3 amino acids: CSSGSRNEQFF. CDR3 nucleotide sequence: TGCAGTAGCGGGAGTAGGAATGAGCAGTTCTTC.

This clonotype has just a few counts. The CDR3 spells CAILAGGTDTQYF. CDR3 DNA sequence: TGTGCCATCCTCGCGGGTGGGACAGATACGCAGTATTTT. This chain uses TRBV10-3 with TRBJ2-3; D may be TRBD2 (5 bases). V lost 8 bases to trimming and J lost 3 bases, with 12 bases between them. The CDR3 totals 13 residues. Germline V lookup: CDR1 ENHRY, CDR2 SYGVKD.

The rearrangement uses TRBV12-3 or TRBV12-4 and TRBJ2-7, with D perhaps TRBD2 (6 bases). The CDR3 contains 14 residues. Trimming took 2 bases from V and 6 from J, leaving 14 bases between them. The CDR3 sequence: CASSLTGIGGEQYF. CDR3 DNA sequence: TGTGCCAGCAGTTTAACGGGGATCGGGGGCGAGCAGTACTTC.

In its sample, this clonotype was seen a few times. The chain is built from TRBV7-3 and TRBJ1-2; unclear D gene. The germline V and J ends were trimmed by 5 bases and 4 bases, with 14 bases remaining between them. This CDR3 comprises 14 residues. CDR1 SGHTA and CDR2 FQGTGA come from the germline V gene. CDR3 nucleotide sequence: TGTGCCAGCAGCCCCACCCCGAACCCCTATGGCTACACCTTC. Translating gives CASSPTPNPYGYTF.

V and J are TRBV9 and TRBJ2-3; the match to TRBD2 covers 7 bases. There are 15 residues in the CDR3. J gave up 0 bases and V 5 bases, and 6 bases lay outside the gene matches. CDR1 is SGDLS, CDR2 YYNGEE, per germline. In DNA, the CDR3 is TGTGCCAGCAGTACGGGAGGCGCTAGCACAGATACGCAGTATTTT. The encoded protein is CASSTGGASTDTQYF.

V is TRBV29-1 and J is TRBJ1-4; perhaps TRBD1 as D (5 bases). The germline CDR1 and CDR2 sequences are SQVTM and ANQGSEA. Trimming shortened V by 4 bases and J by 8 bases, and 8 bases separated the two germline ends. The CDR3 length is 11 residues. The CDR3 region is CSVGGGEKLFF. The DNA for the CDR3 is TGCAGCGTTGGGGGCGGGGAAAAACTGTTTTTT.